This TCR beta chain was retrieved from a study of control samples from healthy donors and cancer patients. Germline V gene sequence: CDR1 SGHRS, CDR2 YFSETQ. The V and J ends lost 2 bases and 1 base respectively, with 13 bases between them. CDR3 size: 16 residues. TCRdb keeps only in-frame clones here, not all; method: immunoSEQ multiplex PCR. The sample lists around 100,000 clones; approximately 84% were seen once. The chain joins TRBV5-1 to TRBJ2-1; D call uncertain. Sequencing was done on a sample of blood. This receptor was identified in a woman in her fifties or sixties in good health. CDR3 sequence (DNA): TGCGCCAGCAGCTTTCCCCCTATGCAGTCCTACAATGAGCAGTTCTTC. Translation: CASSFPPMQSYNEQFF.